This T cell receptor (beta chain) was identified in a study of CD8 T cells in Susac syndrome. Study-level findings and limits: Clonal expansion was not seen in any Susac syndrome CD4+ T cell repertoire.

Details on this clonotype: Its target is not known.

After extraction with the RNeasy kit, about 0.5 to 1 ug of the RNA was reverse transcribed using random hexamers. Multiplex PCR with immunoSEQ amplified the TCR beta CDR3 across 54 Vbeta and 13 Jbeta. A single record per CDR3 protein comes from TCRdb applying MiXCR to the immunoSEQ multiplex PCR reads. Seen here are approximately 190,000 distinct CDR3 sequences, approximately 94% observed once, and the top ten hold 0.075% to 0.1%. Germline CDR1 reads SGHDN; CDR2 reads FVKESK. V lost 1 base and J 8 bases, leaving 17 bases between the germline ends. The CDR3 length is 15 residues. TCR beta was sequenced from blood CD8+ and CD4+ T cells. FACS was used to enrich TEMRA cells, whereas the CD8+ and CD4+ T cells were obtained by negative isolation.

This clonotype was obtained from a human donor with Susac syndrome. Material for sequencing was CD4+ T cells from PBMCs. The chain employs TRBV14 and TRBJ1-2; D is unclear. CDR3 loop: CASSQAGIALGGYTF. CDR3 bases: TGTGCCAGCAGCCAAGCCGGGATCGCCCTGGGAGGCTACACCTTC.